This T cell receptor (beta chain) was retrieved from a study of neoadjuvant nivolumab and ipilimumab in lung cancer. Looking at the study overall: The combination arm added day-1 ipilimumab 1 mg/kg to nivolumab 3 mg/kg on days 1, 15, 29. Study-level points and caveats: TCR richness and clonality were higher in tumors than adjacent uninvolved lung. Pretherapy blood TCR richness correlated positively with resected tumor richness. From pretherapy to surgery, tumor richness and clonality rose with dual therapy.

Trimming cost V 5 bases and J 6 bases; bases outside gene matches: 6. Germline CDR1 SGHAT, CDR2 FQDESV (reference sequence). The length of the CDR3 is 14 residues. Only in-frame clones appear in the TCRdb table, and some are missing; sequencing was by immunoSEQ multiplex PCR. The sample shows about 38,000 clones, roughly 89% of them seen only once. With regard to this clone: Its antigen is not known.

This TCR was recovered from an adult with non-small cell lung cancer. V gene TRBV11-1 combines with J gene TRBJ1-2, with 10 positions matching TRBD1. Sequencing was performed on peripheral blood, taken before neoadjuvant nivolumab, alone or with ipilimumab. CDR3 nucleotides: TGTGCCAGCAGCCGCGGACAGGGGGAGGATGGCTACACCTTC. Protein sequence: CASSRGQGEDGYTF.